This T cell receptor (beta chain) was profiled in a study of T-cell memory formation after mild COVID-19 (dated by TCRdb to the early 2020s). In terms of the full investigation: Most TCR sequence clusters were specific to one of the two donors. In a couple of donors, T-cell clones that expanded and contracted after mild COVID-19 were followed by sequencing TCRalpha and TCRbeta repertoires longitudinally. Two young, previously healthy adult volunteers, one female and one male, were included in the cohort.

Summary of the overall study and its limitations: Contracting CD4+ clones were found mainly in CM and EM memory subsets, while CD8+ clones were enriched in EMRA. Whether the second-wave clones peaking on day 37 were SARS-CoV-2 specific was not confirmed. From day 15 to 85, contracting clones showed balanced CD4/CD8 phenotypes, whereas a second wave of clones that expanded from day 15 to 37 leaned towards CD4+. The study included only two mild cases, and larger cohorts that include severe cases with pre-infection samples were judged to be necessary. Some responding clones were detected in pre-infection memory, suggesting pre-existing cross-reactive memory T cells joined the SARS-CoV-2 response.

The data were produced on an Illumina NovaSeq 6000. cDNA libraries for TCRalpha and TCRbeta were prepared by 5'RACE using constant-segment primers, with sample barcodes and unique molecular identifiers added. Trizol reagent was used to extract RNA from every sample. Libraries were amplified in two PCR steps, with a second sample barcode and Illumina TruSeq adapters added in the second step. The libraries were sequenced on an Illumina NovaSeq using 2 x 150 bp paired-end reads. The original methods were these. The reads were demultiplexed and collapsed into UMI-guided consensus sequences using migec v1.2.7. Using mixcr v2.1.11, the UMI consensuses were aligned to TRA and TRB V and J templates and assembled into clonotypes. Clonotypes were classified as expanded or contracted when called significant by both edgeR and NoisET, with noise models trained on biological replicates. For edgeR calls, a false discovery rate-adjusted p below 0.01 and a log2 fold-change threshold of 1 were applied. As an exploratory analysis of dynamics, PCA with hierarchical clustering was applied to max-normalized trajectories of the 1000 most abundant clonotypes. Separately sequenced CD4+ and CD8+ repertoires were used to assign a CD4 or CD8 phenotype to each responding clone. The public reads were reanalyzed by TCRdb: fastp trimming at Q25, MiXCR alignment, in-frame beta chains only. Rows are unified per CDR3 protein, each entry keeping the most common DNA and genes. In this record, the V and J calls reflect TCRdb's handling and not the investigators' own analysis. The sample has 300,000 to 400,000 distinct CDR3 sequences on record, approximately 13% of them singletons. About 24% of the sample is in the top ten clones.

A word on this clonotype: Its antigen remains undetermined. Base qualities are not provided; no much larger clone lies one nucleotide away.

PBMCs were isolated by Ficoll-Paque density gradient centrifugation. From its cysteine to its phenylalanine, the CDR3 spans 14 amino acids. Only the CDR3 portion is preserved as DNA: 42 bases, with reading frame beginning at the first base. Via the germline V gene, CDR1 is MDHEN and CDR2 SYDVKM. Cut back by 5 bases and 7 bases, the V and J ends lie 17 bases apart. The sequenced sample was PBMCs or a T cell subset sorted from them (not recorded which). The chain uses TRBV28 and TRBJ1-1; no D segment can be confidently identified. The sequence came from a man younger than 35 who had mild COVID-19 (a few samples of this study predate the infection). The sample titles of this study are shuffled in the database, so cell type and time point are left out; the donor was told from shared clones. The CDR3 reads CASSPWAVSYEAFF. The base sequence is TGTGCCAGCAGTCCCTGGGCAGTCTCCTATGAAGCTTTCTTT.